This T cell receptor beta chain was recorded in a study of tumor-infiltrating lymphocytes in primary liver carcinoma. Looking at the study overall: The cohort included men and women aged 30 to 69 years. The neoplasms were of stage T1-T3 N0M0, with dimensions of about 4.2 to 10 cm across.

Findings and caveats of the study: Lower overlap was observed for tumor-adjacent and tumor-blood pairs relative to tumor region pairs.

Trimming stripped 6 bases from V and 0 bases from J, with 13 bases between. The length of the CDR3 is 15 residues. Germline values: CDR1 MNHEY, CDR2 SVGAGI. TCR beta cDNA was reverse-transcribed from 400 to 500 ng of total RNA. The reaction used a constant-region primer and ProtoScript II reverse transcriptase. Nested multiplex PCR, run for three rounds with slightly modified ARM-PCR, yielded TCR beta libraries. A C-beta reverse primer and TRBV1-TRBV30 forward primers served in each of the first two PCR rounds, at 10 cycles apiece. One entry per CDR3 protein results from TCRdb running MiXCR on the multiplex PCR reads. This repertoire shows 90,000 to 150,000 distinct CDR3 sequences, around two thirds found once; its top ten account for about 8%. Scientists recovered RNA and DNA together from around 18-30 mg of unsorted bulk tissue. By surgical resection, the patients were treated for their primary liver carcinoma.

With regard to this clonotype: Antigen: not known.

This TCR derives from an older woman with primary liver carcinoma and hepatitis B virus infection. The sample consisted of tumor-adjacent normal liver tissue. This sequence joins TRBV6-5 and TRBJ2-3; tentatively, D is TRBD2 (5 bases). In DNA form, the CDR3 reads TGTGCCAGCAGATATGGGAGCGCCAGCACAGATACGCAGTATTTT. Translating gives CASRYGSASTDTQYF.